Presented here are 7 T cell receptor beta chains from one specimen sequenced in a study of monozygotic twins with inflammatory bowel disease. TCRdb re-called the 5' RACE reads, yielding one record per CDR3 amino acid sequence without DNA. The table for this sample gives 150,000 or so distinct CDR3 sequences. The sequencing sample was made of blood. The source of these receptors is a human donor with ulcerative colitis or Crohn's disease, or a healthy co-twin of an affected twin (not recorded which).

The V call is TRBV2, the J call TRBJ1-4; no DNA is available, so the TRBD1 call from TCRdb remains unchecked. This CDR3 region has 15 residues. The V gene's germline CDR1 is SNHLY and CDR2 FYNNEI. The CDR3 loop is CASRDPDRLVGKLFF.

The chain joins TRBV5-1 to TRBJ2-1. There are 14 residues in the CDR3. Germline values: CDR1 SGHRS, CDR2 YFSETQ. The CDR3: CASSLERGADEQFF. The whole variable domain, remainder taken from reference TRBV5-1 and TRBJ2-1, is KAGVTQTPRYLIKTRGQQVTLSCSPISGHRSVSWYQQTPGQGLQFLFEYFSETQRNKGNFPGRFSGRQFSNSRSEMNVSTLELGDSALYLCASSLERGADEQFFGPGTRLTVL.

This chain links TRBV30 with TRBJ2-2; TCRdb indicates TRBD1, and absent DNA this call remains unverified. This CDR3 spans 12 amino acids. CDR1 GTSNPN and CDR2 SVGIG come from the germline V gene (reference sequence). The CDR3 spells CAWNTGPGELFF.

The chain combines TRBV20-1 with TRBJ1-6; TCRdb's assignment of TRBD1 cannot be checked, as there is no DNA. Per germline, CDR1 DFQATT and CDR2 SNEGSKA (reference sequence). The CDR3 contains 16 residues. The CDR3 sequence: CSAVAPYRDHNSPLHF.

J is TRBJ2-2 and V is TRBV2; lacking DNA, the TRBD2 call made by TCRdb goes unchecked. Germline CDR1 SNHLY, CDR2 FYNNEI. The CDR3 covers 18 residues. This chain's CDR3 is CASSEALPAGVNTGELFF.

V and J are TRBV20-1 and TRBJ1-5; the TCRdb D gene call, TRBD1, has no DNA to confirm it. The CDR3 runs to 15 residues. From germline, CDR1 is DFQATT and CDR2 SNEGSKA (reference sequence). The CDR3: CSAPGGRGRNQPQHF.

The gene calls are TRBV9 and TRBJ1-6; TCRdb's D call, TRBD1, is unchecked because there is no DNA. The CDR3 is made up of 15 amino acids. Germline CDR1 and CDR2: SGDLS and YYNGEE. CDR3 in amino acids: CASSKGVRVDSPLHF.